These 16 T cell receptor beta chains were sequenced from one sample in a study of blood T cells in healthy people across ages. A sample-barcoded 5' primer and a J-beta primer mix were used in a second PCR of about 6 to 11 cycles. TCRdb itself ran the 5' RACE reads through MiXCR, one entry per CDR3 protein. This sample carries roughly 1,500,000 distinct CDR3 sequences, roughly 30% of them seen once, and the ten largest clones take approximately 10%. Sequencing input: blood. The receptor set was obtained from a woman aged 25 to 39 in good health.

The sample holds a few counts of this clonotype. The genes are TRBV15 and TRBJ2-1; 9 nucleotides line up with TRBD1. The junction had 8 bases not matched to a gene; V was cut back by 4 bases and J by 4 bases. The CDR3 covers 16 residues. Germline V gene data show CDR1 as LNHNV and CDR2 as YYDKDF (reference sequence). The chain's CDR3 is CATSKGSGQGYNEQFF. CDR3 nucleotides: TGTGCCACCAGCAAAGGGTCGGGACAGGGATACAATGAGCAGTTCTTC.

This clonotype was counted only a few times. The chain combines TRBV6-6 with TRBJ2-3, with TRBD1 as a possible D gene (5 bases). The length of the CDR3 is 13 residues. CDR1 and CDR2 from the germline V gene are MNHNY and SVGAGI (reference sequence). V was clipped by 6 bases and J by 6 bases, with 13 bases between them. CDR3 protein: CASSSGARDTQYF. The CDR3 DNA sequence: TGTGCCAGCAGCTCTGGGGCCAGGGATACGCAGTATTTT.

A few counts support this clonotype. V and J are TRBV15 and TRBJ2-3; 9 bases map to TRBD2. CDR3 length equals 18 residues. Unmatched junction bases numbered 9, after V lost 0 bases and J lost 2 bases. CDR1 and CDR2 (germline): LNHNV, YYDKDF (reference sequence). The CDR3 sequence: CATSRDLSLAGLTDTQYF. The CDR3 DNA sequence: TGTGCCACCAGCAGAGATCTCAGCCTAGCGGGACTCACAGATACGCAGTATTTT.

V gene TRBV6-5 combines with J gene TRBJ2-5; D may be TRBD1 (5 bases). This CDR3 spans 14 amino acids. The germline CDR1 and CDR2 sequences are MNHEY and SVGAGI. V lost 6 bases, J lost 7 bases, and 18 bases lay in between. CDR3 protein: CASSPRVLRGTQYF. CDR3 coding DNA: TGTGCCAGCAGCCCCAGGGTTTTAAGGGGGACCCAGTACTTC.

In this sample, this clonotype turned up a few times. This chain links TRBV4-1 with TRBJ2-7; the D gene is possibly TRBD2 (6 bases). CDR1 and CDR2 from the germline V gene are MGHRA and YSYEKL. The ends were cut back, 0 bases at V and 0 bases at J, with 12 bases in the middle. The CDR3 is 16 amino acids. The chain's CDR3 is CASSQDGLAHSYEQYF. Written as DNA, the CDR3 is TGCGCCAGCAGCCAAGATGGGCTAGCGCACTCCTACGAGCAGTACTTC.

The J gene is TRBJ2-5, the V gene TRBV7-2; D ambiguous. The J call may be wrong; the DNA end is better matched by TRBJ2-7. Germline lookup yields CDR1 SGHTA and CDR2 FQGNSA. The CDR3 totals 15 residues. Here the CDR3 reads CASSLFVSGRSEQYF. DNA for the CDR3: TGTGCCAGCAGCTTATTTGTTTCTGGCCGGAGCGAGCAGTACTTC.

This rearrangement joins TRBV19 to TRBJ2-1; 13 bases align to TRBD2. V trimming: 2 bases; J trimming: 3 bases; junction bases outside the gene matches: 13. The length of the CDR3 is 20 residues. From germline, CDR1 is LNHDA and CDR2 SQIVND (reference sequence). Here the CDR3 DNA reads TGTGCCAGTAGTATATGGGGACTAGCGGGAAAGGGGGGCTTCTACAATGAGCAGTTCTTC. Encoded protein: CASSIWGLAGKGGFYNEQFF.

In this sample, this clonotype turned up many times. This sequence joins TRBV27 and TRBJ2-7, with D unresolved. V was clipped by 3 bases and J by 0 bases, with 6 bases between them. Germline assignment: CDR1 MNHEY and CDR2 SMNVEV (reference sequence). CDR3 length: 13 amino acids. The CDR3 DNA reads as TGTGCCAGCAGTTTGTCAGCCTCCTACGAGCAGTACTTC. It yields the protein CASSLSASYEQYF.

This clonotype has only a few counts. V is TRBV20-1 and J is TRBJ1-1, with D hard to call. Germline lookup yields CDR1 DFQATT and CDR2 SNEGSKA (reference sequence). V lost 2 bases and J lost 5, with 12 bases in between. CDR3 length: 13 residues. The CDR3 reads CSARRAYWTEAFF. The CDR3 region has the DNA TGCAGTGCTAGAAGGGCCTATTGGACTGAAGCTTTCTTT.

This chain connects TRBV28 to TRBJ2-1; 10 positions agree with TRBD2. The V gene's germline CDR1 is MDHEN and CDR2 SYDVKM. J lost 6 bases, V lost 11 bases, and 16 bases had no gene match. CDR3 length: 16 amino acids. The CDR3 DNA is TGTGCCGTATCCCAAACCCAAAGCGGGAGGGTCAATGAGCAGTTCTTC. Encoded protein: CAVSQTQSGRVNEQFF. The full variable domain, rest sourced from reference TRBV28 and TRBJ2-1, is DVKVTQSSRYLVKRTGEKVFLECVQDMDHENMFWYRQDPGLGLRLIYFSYDVKMKEKGDIPEGYSVSREKKERFSLILESASTNQTSMYLCAVSQTQSGRVNEQFFGPGTRLTVL.

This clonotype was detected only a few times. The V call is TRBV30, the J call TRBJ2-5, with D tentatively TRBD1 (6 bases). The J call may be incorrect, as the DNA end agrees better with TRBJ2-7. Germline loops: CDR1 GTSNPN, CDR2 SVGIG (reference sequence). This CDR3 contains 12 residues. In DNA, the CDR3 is TGTGCCTGGAGTCTGACAGGTAACGAGCAGTACTTC. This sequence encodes CAWSLTGNEQYF.

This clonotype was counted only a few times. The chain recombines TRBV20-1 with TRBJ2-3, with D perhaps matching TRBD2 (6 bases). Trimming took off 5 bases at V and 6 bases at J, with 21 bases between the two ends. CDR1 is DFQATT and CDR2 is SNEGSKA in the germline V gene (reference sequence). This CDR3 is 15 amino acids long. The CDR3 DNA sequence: TGCAGTGCTCAACATCCGGGACTCAGCCCCGATACGCAGTATTTT. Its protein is CSAQHPGLSPDTQYF.

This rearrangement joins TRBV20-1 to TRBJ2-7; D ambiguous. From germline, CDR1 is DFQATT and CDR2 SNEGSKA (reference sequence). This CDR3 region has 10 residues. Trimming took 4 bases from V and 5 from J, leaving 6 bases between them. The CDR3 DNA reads TGCAGTGCTAACGTCCACGAGCAGTACGTC. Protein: CSANVHEQYV.

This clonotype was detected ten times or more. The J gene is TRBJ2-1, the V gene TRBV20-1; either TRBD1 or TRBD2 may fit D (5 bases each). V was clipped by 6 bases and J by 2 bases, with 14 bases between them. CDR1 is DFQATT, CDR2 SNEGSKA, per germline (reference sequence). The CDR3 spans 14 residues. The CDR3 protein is CSATGTDTYNEQFF. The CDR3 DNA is TGCAGTGCAACCGGGACCGATACCTACAATGAGCAGTTCTTC.

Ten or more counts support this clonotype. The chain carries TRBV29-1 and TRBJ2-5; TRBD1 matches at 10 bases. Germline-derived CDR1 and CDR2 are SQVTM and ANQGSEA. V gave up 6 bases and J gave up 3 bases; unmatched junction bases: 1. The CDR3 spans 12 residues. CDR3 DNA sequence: TGCAGCGTGGGGACAGGGGAAGAGACCCAGTACTTC. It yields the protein CSVGTGEETQYF.

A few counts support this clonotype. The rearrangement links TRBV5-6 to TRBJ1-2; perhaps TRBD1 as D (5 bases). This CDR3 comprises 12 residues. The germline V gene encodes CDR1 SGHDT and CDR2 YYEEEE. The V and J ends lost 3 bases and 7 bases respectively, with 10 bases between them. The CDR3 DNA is TGTGCCAGCAGCTGGGGCAGTCGTGGCTACACCTTC. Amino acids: CASSWGSRGYTF.